The 26 T cell receptor beta chains in this list originate from one sample, sequenced in a study of blood T cell repertoires in COVID-19. Assay used: immunoSEQ multiplex PCR; TCRdb lists only in-frame clones, some missing. The table lists 250,000 or so clones, about three quarters of them singletons. Sequenced: peripheral blood. Source of these receptors: an elderly woman with acute or convalescent COVID-19.

V and J are TRBV7-8 and TRBJ2-3; D gene ambiguous. Germline CDR1 and CDR2: SGHVS and FQNEAQ. Between the trimmed V and J ends, which lost 5 bases and 6 bases, there was a span of 9 bases. The CDR3 has 12 residues. The CDR3 loop is CASSPQDDTQYF. Here the CDR3 DNA reads TGTGCCAGCAGCCCGCAGGATGATACGCAGTATTTT.

This clone was seen a handful of times. The gene calls are TRBV2 and TRBJ1-3; tentatively, D is TRBD1 (6 bases). The V gene's germline CDR1 is SNHLY and CDR2 FYNNEI. V shed 3 bases and J shed 3 bases, with 9 bases lying between them. This CDR3 is built from 14 residues. CDR3 in DNA: TGTGCCAGCAGTGAGGGGACAAGTGGAAACACCATATATTTT. This codes for CASSEGTSGNTIYF.

The rearrangement links TRBV6-6 to TRBJ2-7; the match to TRBD2 covers 11 bases. Germline V lookup: CDR1 MNHNY, CDR2 SVGAGI (reference sequence). J was trimmed by 3 bases and V by 6 bases; bases with no gene match: 13. This CDR3 region has 17 residues. This CDR3 is CASRRNTGLAAIYEQYF. In DNA form, the CDR3 reads TGTGCCAGCAGACGAAATACGGGACTAGCGGCAATCTACGAGCAGTACTTC.

A few counts support this clone. The gene calls are TRBV5-1 and TRBJ2-7, with 10 bases identical to TRBD1. With 1 base clipped from V and 7 bases from J, the junction kept 14 bases outside the gene matches. Germline CDR1 and CDR2: SGHRS and YFSETQ. CDR3 length: 17 amino acids. The CDR3 coding sequence is TGCGCCAGCAGCTTGATGGGTCCGGGACAGGGGCCCCGAGAGCAGTACTTC. This sequence encodes CASSLMGPGQGPREQYF.

This clone was seen a few times. The V call is TRBV6-5, the J call TRBJ2-3, with a tentative D call TRBD1 (6 bases). V was trimmed by 7 bases and J by 5 bases, leaving 16 bases between them. CDR1 is MNHEY and CDR2 is SVGAGI in the germline V gene. This CDR3 has 14 residues. The chain's CDR3 is CASIRQGRGDTQYF. The CDR3 DNA sequence: TGTGCCAGCATACGTCAGGGGAGAGGAGATACGCAGTATTTT.

The chain is built from TRBV19 and TRBJ2-1; 7 nucleotides agree with TRBD1. The CDR3 has 15 residues. Germline V CDR1 and CDR2: LNHDA, SQIVND (reference sequence). J lost 5 bases, V lost 4 bases, and 8 bases had no gene match. The CDR3 bases are TGTGCCAGTAGTAGGGGCGGACAGGTAAACAATGAGCAGTTCTTC. This encodes CASSRGGQVNNEQFF.

This rearrangement joins TRBV6-1 to TRBJ2-5; 11 positions agree with TRBD2. CDR1 is MNHNS, CDR2 SASEGT, per germline. CDR3 length: 16 amino acids. Trimming removed 2 bases from V and 7 bases from J; junction bases left unmatched: 9. CDR3 bases: TGTGCCAGCAGTGAACTGACTAGCGGGGCTGTGAGGACCCAGTACTTC. Its protein product is CASSELTSGAVRTQYF.

The rearrangement uses TRBV5-4 and TRBJ2-7, with D tentatively TRBD1 (6 bases). The CDR3 consists of 14 residues. V shed 4 bases and J shed 2 bases, with 13 bases lying between them. Germline V gene lookup returns CDR1 SGHNT and CDR2 YYREEE (reference sequence). CDR3 coding DNA: TGTGCCAGCAGCCCGGGACAAGTCACCTACGAGCAGTACTTC. This translates into CASSPGQVTYEQYF.

The rearrangement uses TRBV3-1 (or the pseudogene TRBV3-2) and TRBJ2-2; 8 nucleotides agree with TRBD2. V was clipped by 1 base and J by 4 bases; unmatched bases: 8. Germline V lookup: CDR1 LGHDT, CDR2 YNNKEL (reference sequence). CDR3 length equals 17 residues. CDR3 sequence: CASSQAWGLGGTGELFF. CDR3 sequence (DNA): TGTGCCAGCAGCCAAGCTTGGGGACTAGGGGGCACCGGGGAGCTGTTTTTT.

J is TRBJ2-3 and V is TRBV5-4; perhaps TRBD2 as D (7 bases). The CDR3 covers 15 residues. V lost 3 bases to trimming and J lost 4 bases, with 15 bases between them. Per germline, CDR1 SGHNT and CDR2 YYREEE (reference sequence). The CDR3 protein is CASSWSGGPADTQYF. The CDR3 region has the DNA TGTGCCAGCAGCTGGTCCGGGGGGCCGGCAGATACGCAGTATTTT. The full variable domain, rest sourced from reference TRBV5-4 and TRBJ2-3, is ETGVTQSPTHLIKTRGQQVTLRCSSQSGHNTVSWYQQALGQGPQFIFQYYREEENGRGNFPPRFSGLQFPNYSSELNVNALELDDSALYLCASSWSGGPADTQYFGPGTRLTVL.

This chain joins TRBV28 and TRBJ2-7; D call uncertain. Germline V gene data show CDR1 as MDHEN and CDR2 as SYDVKM. The CDR3 extends over 12 amino acids. Trimming cost V 6 bases and J 3 bases, with 9 bases left between them. CDR3 protein: CASRRTIYEQYF. As DNA, the CDR3 is TGTGCCAGCAGGAGAACTATCTACGAGCAGTACTTC.

The chain carries TRBV14 and TRBJ1-1; tentative D call: TRBD1 (6 bases). Germline values: CDR1 SGHDN, CDR2 FVKESK. V shed 6 bases and J shed 2 bases, with 10 bases lying between them. The CDR3 sequence is 13 residues long. CDR3 loop: CASSQGQNTEAFF. In DNA form, the CDR3 reads TGTGCCAGCAGTCAGGGGCAAAACACTGAAGCTTTCTTT.

This chain links TRBV6-5 with TRBJ1-5, with D unclear. Per the germline V gene, CDR1 is MNHEY and CDR2 is SVGAGI. Trimming shortened V by 6 bases and J by 1 base, and 13 bases separated the two germline ends. The CDR3 is 15 amino acids. CDR3 DNA: TGTGCCAGCAGCAAGGACTACAACAGCAATCAGCCCCAGCATTTT. Its protein is CASSKDYNSNQPQHF.

V usage is TRBV19 and J usage is TRBJ1-4, with 7 nucleotides matching TRBD1. This CDR3 comprises 15 residues. Looked up from germline, CDR1 is LNHDA and CDR2 is SQIVND (reference sequence). Germline trimming cut 5 bases from V and 8 bases from J; bases unmatched to any gene: 11. The CDR3: CASSSPDRRGEKLFF. CDR3 bases: TGTGCCAGTAGTTCTCCGGACAGGCGGGGAGAAAAACTGTTTTTT.

This rearrangement joins TRBV9 to TRBJ2-3, with 9 positions matching TRBD2. The CDR3 has 14 amino acids. The trim removed 4 bases at V and 6 bases at J, leaving 6 bases unmatched. Germline V gives CDR1 SGDLS, CDR2 YYNGEE. CDR3 nucleotides: TGTGCCAGCAGCCGTAGCGGGAGAGGTGATACGCAGTATTTT. Its protein product is CASSRSGRGDTQYF.

Only a few counts were recorded for this clone. The chain uses TRBV3-1 (or the pseudogene TRBV3-2) and TRBJ2-7; D is ambiguous. V lost 3 bases and J 5 bases, leaving 11 bases between the germline ends. Germline CDR1 LGHDT, CDR2 YNNKEL (reference sequence). The length of the CDR3 is 13 residues. CDR3 in DNA: TGTGCCAGCAGCCAGGTCCCACATGACGAGCAGTACTTC. Translating gives CASSQVPHDEQYF.

V usage is TRBV20-1 and J usage is TRBJ2-7; a weak D match, TRBD1 (7 bases). CDR1 and CDR2 from the germline V gene are DFQATT and SNEGSKA (reference sequence). CDR3 length: 12 residues. Deletions cut 3 bases from V and 6 bases from J, with 12 bases between. In DNA form, the CDR3 reads TGCAGTGCTAGTCAGCAGGGGGGCGAGCAGTACTTC. Amino acid sequence: CSASQQGGEQYF.

The genes are TRBV27 and TRBJ2-1; 8 bases map to TRBD1. V lost 5 bases to trimming and J lost 0 bases; unmatched junction nucleotides: 6. The length of the CDR3 is 16 residues. Germline values: CDR1 MNHEY, CDR2 SMNVEV (reference sequence). The CDR3 DNA sequence: TGTGCCAGCAGTCGACAGGGGATCGGCTCCTACAATGAGCAGTTCTTC. Protein sequence: CASSRQGIGSYNEQFF.

The chain carries TRBV12-3 or TRBV12-4 and TRBJ2-5; a possible D gene is TRBD1 (6 bases). The CDR3 is 13 residues long. The germline V and J ends were trimmed by 3 bases and 4 bases, with 9 bases remaining between them. The CDR3 region is CASSLGAVETQYF. CDR3 bases: TGTGCCAGCAGTTTGGGGGCAGTAGAGACCCAGTACTTC.

This chain links TRBV12-5 with TRBJ2-5; TRBD1 agrees at 8 bases. Per germline, CDR1 LGHNT and CDR2 FRNRAP. The ends lost 0 bases at V and 6 bases at J; junction bases unmatched: 6. This CDR3 has 15 residues. Written as DNA, the CDR3 is TGTGCTAGTGGTTTGGTGACCACAGGGGGGAAGACCCAGTACTTC. Translated: CASGLVTTGGKTQYF.

The J gene is TRBJ1-3, the V gene TRBV7-9, with D maybe TRBD1 (6 bases). Germline V CDR1 and CDR2: SEHNR, FQNEAQ (reference sequence). This CDR3 is 14 amino acids long. Trimming cost V 1 base and J 2 bases, with 6 bases left between them. CDR3 nucleotides: TGTGCCAGCAGCTTAGGGACAGCTGGAAACACCATATATTTT. Translated, it gives CASSLGTAGNTIYF. The entire variable domain, with the rest obtained from reference TRBV7-9 and TRBJ1-3, is as follows: DTGVSQNPRHKITKRGQNVTFRCDPISEHNRLYWYRQTLGQGPEFLTYFQNEAQLEKSRLLSDRFSAERPKGSFSTLEIQRTEQGDSAMYLCASSLGTAGNTIYFGEGSWLTVV.

The J gene is TRBJ2-3, the V gene TRBV27; D is perhaps TRBD2 (5 bases). The CDR3 covers 15 residues. In germline, CDR1 is MNHEY, CDR2 SMNVEV (reference sequence). Trimming stripped 2 bases from V and 3 bases from J, with 12 bases between. In DNA form, the CDR3 reads TGTGCCAGCAGTTTAAACGGAGGTCGGACAGATACGCAGTATTTT. This codes for CASSLNGGRTDTQYF.

The chain couples TRBV29-1 to TRBJ1-1, with 8 bases that match TRBD1. The germline V gene has CDR1 SQVTM and CDR2 ANQGSEA. V shed 7 bases and J 8 bases; nucleotides not matched to a gene: 3. The CDR3 consists of 10 residues. The CDR3 DNA follows: TGCAGCGGTAGGGACAGGGAAGCTTTCTTT. Translation: CSGRDREAFF.

The chain has TRBV7-9 and TRBJ2-2; 8 bases are shared with TRBD1. The J segment lost 4 bases and the V segment lost 5 bases, leaving 9 bases of the junction unmatched. This CDR3 has 16 amino acids. Germline V gene data show CDR1 as SEHNR and CDR2 as FQNEAQ (reference sequence). As DNA, the CDR3 is TGTGCCAGCAGCACGGGACAGGTGGGCCCCACCGGGGAGCTGTTTTTT. It is translated as CASSTGQVGPTGELFF.

This chain links TRBV30 with TRBJ2-6; D is possibly TRBD1 (7 bases). Germline values: CDR1 GTSNPN, CDR2 SVGIG (reference sequence). Trimming shortened V by 1 base and J by 3 bases, and 13 bases separated the two germline ends. This CDR3 region has 16 residues. The CDR3 sequence: CAWSDRQGGGANVLTF. The CDR3 nucleotides read TGTGCCTGGAGTGACCGACAGGGAGGTGGGGCCAACGTCCTGACTTTC.

This chain uses TRBV6-1 with TRBJ1-5, with 10 bases that match TRBD1. The CDR3 covers 15 residues. V was pared by 3 bases and J by 3 bases, with 2 bases of the junction left unmatched. Germline V gene sequence: CDR1 MNHNS, CDR2 SASEGT. For the CDR3, the DNA is TGTGCCAGCAGTGAGACAGGGGGCGTCAATCAGCCCCAGCATTTT. Its translation is CASSETGGVNQPQHF.